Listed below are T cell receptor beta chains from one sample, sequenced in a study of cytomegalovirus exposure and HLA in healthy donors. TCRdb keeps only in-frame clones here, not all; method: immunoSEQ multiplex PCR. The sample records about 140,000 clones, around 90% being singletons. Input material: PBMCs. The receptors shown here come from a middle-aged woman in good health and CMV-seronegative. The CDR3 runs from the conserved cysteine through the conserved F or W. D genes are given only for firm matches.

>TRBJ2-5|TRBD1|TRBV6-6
CASSRTGSETQYF
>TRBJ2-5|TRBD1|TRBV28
CASSLVDRVPYF
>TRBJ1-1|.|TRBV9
CASSDGNLNTEAFF
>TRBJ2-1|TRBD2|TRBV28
CASSLFSGRYNEQFF
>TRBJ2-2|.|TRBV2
CASSSHPNTGELFF
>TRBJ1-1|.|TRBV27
CASPRGTNTEAFF
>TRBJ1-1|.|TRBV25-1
CASSLVAGTEAFF
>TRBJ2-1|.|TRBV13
CASSSILGLGEFF
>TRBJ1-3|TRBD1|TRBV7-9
CSSSLEGAGNTIYF
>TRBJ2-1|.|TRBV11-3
CASQFSGQLYNEQFF
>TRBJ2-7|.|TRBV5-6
CASTEAGRDPVYEQYF
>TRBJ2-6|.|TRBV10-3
CAISTEYSGANVLTF
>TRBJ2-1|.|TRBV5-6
CASSLRGEQFF
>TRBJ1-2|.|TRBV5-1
CASSSGLSLGGYTF
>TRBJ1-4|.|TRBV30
CAWSNVRGRLFF
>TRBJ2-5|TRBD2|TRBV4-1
CASSQGASGSLGETQYF
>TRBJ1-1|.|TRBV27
CATSVSVFTEAFF
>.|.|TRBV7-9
CASSLGYAPSSYEQYF
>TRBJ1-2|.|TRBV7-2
CASSLGGVYNYGYTF
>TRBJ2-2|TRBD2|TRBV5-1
CASSSNSGARTGELFF
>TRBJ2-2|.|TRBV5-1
CASSLGRPGIAGELFF
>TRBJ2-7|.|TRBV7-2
CASSEGGRAYEQYF
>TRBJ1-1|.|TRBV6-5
CASSYGQVTEAFF
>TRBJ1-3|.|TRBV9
CASSVYSSGNTIYF
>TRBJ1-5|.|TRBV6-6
CARLGGRNSNQPQHF
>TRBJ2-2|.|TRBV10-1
CASIEGIAKPTSNTGELFF
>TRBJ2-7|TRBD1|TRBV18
CASSPHGQGEQYF
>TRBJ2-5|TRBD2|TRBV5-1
CASSLAGTRSETQYF
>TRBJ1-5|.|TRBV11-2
CASSLGAGSGQPQHF
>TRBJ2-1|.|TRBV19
CASSIVQGSMNEQFF
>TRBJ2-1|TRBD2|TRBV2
CASSALADHNEQFF
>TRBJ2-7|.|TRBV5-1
CASSLGGHYEQYF
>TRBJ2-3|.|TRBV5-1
CASSRLGEGTDTQYF
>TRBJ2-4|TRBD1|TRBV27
CASSLTGGRWNIQYF
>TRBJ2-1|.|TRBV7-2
CASSLSSYNEQFF
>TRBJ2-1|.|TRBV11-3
CASTLKATSGHNEQFF
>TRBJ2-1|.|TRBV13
CASSPGGTDNEQFF
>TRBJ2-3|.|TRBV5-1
CASAQGGGFGDTQYF
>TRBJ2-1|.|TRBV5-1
CASSSRDSDDEQFF
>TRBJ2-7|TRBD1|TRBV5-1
CASSLGQGGLYEQYF
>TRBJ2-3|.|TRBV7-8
CASSPPGILTDTQYF
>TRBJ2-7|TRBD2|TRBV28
CASSSGGREDYEQYF
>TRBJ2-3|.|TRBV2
CASSEGTSTDTQYF
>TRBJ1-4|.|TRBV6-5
CASSYSRGSTNEKLFF
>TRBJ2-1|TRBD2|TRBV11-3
CASSLDASGYNEQFF
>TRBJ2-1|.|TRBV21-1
CASSTPHRAGDPSADFNEQFF
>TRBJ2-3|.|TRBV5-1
CASSRETDTQYF
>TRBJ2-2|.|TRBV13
CASSSSPGWASTNTGELFF
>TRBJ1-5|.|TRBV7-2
CASSLIQTNQPQHF
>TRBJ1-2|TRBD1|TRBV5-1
CASSGVGQGVGYTF
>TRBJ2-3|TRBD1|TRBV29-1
CSVAGTGGDTDTQYF
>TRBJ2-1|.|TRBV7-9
CASSLPGIYNEQFF
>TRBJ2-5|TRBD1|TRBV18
CASSPTTGPETQYF
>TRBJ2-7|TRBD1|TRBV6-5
CASSSPGTGYYEQYF
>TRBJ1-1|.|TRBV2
CASSWTDFEAFF